Each of the 16 T cell receptor beta chains below was sequenced from the same sample in a study of T cell responses to AZD1222 COVID-19 vaccine. Assay: immunoSEQ multiplex PCR; the TCRdb copy retains only in-frame clones and omits some. This table holds about 140,000 clones, about 93% found once. Sequencing was performed on peripheral blood, taken on day 0 of AZD1222 vaccination. These receptors all stem from an adult in good health.

CDR3 bases: TGTGCCAGCAGCTTAGGACAGGAACAGCCCCAGCATTTT. This codes for CASSLGQEQPQHF. This sequence joins TRBV7-9 and TRBJ1-5, with D possibly TRBD1 on 6 matching bases. Per germline, CDR1 SEHNR and CDR2 FQNEAQ (reference sequence). V shed 1 base and J shed 7 bases, with 8 bases lying between them. This CDR3 region has 13 residues.

This rearrangement joins TRBV5-1 to TRBJ1-3; 7 bases agree with TRBD1. This CDR3 region has 15 residues. V gave up 4 bases and J gave up 1 base; unmatched junction bases: 5. From germline, CDR1 is SGHRS and CDR2 YFSETQ. The CDR3 loop reads CASSPDRDSGNTIYF. The CDR3 DNA sequence: TGCGCCAGCAGCCCAGACAGGGATTCTGGAAACACCATATATTTT.

V and J are TRBV12-3 or TRBV12-4 and TRBJ1-2, with 7 positions matching TRBD1. The CDR3 spans 13 residues. The V gene end was trimmed by 11 bases and the J gene end by 0 bases; junction bases not matched to a gene: 6. The CDR3 spells CAGAGGPNYGYTF. The CDR3 nucleotides are TGTGCCGGTGCAGGGGGTCCTAACTATGGCTACACCTTC.

V usage is TRBV6-2 or TRBV6-3 and J usage is TRBJ2-3; 14 bases fit TRBD2. Germline V gene sequence: CDR1 MNHEY, CDR2 SVGEGT. This CDR3 comprises 18 residues. With 5 bases clipped from V and 3 bases from J, the junction kept 10 bases outside the gene matches. CDR3 sequence reads: CASSDLPGLAGVTDTQYF. CDR3 nucleotides: TGTGCCAGCAGTGACCTGCCGGGACTAGCGGGAGTGACAGATACGCAGTATTTT.

The chain carries TRBV15 and TRBJ1-5; 7 bases fit TRBD1. Trimming removed 2 bases from V and 8 bases from J; junction bases left unmatched: 6. The CDR3 spans 14 residues. Germline CDR1 LNHNV, CDR2 YYDKDF (reference sequence). For the CDR3, the DNA is TGTGCCACCAGCAGAAACAGGGGCCGGGAGCCCCAGCATTTT. This sequence encodes CATSRNRGREPQHF.

The genes are TRBV15 and TRBJ1-1, with D perhaps TRBD1 (6 bases). The length of the CDR3 is 16 residues. V lost 0 bases to trimming and J lost 1 base, with 12 bases between them. CDR1 and CDR2 from the germline V gene are LNHNV and YYDKDF (reference sequence). Here the CDR3 DNA reads TGTGCCACCAGCAGAGATATAAACAGGGCGAACACTGAAGCTTTCTTT. Its translation is CATSRDINRANTEAFF.

The chain carries TRBV30 and TRBJ1-5; D gene unclear. Trimming left V 2 bases short and J 4 bases short, with 9 bases between. This CDR3 spans 13 amino acids. Germline V gives CDR1 GTSNPN, CDR2 SVGIG (reference sequence). CDR3 sequence: CAWSSGLNQPQHF. CDR3 in DNA: TGTGCCTGGAGTTCAGGTCTAAATCAGCCCCAGCATTTT.

Only one count was recorded for this clone. The V gene is TRBV4-1, the J gene TRBJ2-7; 13 bases align to TRBD2. The CDR3 has 18 amino acids. Trimming removed 3 bases from V and 4 bases from J; junction bases left unmatched: 12. Looked up from germline, CDR1 is MGHRA and CDR2 is YSYEKL. The CDR3 loop is CASSHRTSGRGPLYEQYF. The CDR3 DNA reads TGCGCCAGCAGCCACCGGACTAGCGGGAGAGGGCCGCTGTACGAGCAGTACTTC.

The chain carries TRBV5-1 and TRBJ2-7; TRBD1 aligns across 9 bases. V was pared by 4 bases and J by 3 bases, with 8 bases of the junction left unmatched. CDR1 and CDR2 (germline): SGHRS, YFSETQ. CDR3 length equals 15 residues. CDR3 nucleotide sequence: TGCGCCAGCAGCCAGCGGGACAGGGCATACTACGAGCAGTACTTC. Its protein is CASSQRDRAYYEQYF.

J is TRBJ2-5 and V is TRBV24-1; D is perhaps TRBD2 (6 bases). The CDR3 sequence is 13 residues long. Trimming removed 5 bases at V and 5 bases at J, with 11 bases between. CDR1 KGHDR and CDR2 SFDVKD come from the germline V gene. The CDR3 DNA is TGTGCCACCAGTGGCGGGGACGGGGAGACCCAGTACTTC. Translating it yields CATSGGDGETQYF.

This chain connects TRBV10-3 to TRBJ1-2, with no clear D. Per the germline V gene, CDR1 is ENHRY and CDR2 is SYGVKD. V was clipped by 7 bases and J by 0 bases, with 15 bases between them. CDR3 length: 15 residues. CDR3: CAINPGQETNYGYTF. The CDR3 nucleotides read TGTGCCATCAACCCCGGGCAGGAAACTAACTATGGCTACACCTTC.

This clone has only a few counts. The rearrangement joins TRBV28 to TRBJ2-1; maybe TRBD1 (6 bases). From germline, CDR1 is MDHEN and CDR2 SYDVKM. CDR3 size: 14 residues. V shed 4 bases and J shed 6 bases, with 13 bases lying between them. Written as DNA, the CDR3 is TGTGCCAGCAGTTGGTCAGGGGAGAGCAATGAGCAGTTCTTC. Translated: CASSWSGESNEQFF.

The rearrangement joins TRBV28 to TRBJ1-2; maybe TRBD1 (6 bases). The V gene's germline CDR1 is MDHEN and CDR2 SYDVKM. The CDR3 extends over 13 amino acids. V was cut by 4 bases and J by 3 bases, with 9 bases left in between. This CDR3 reads CASSSGGDYGYTF. CDR3 sequence (DNA): TGTGCCAGCAGTTCCGGGGGCGACTATGGCTACACCTTC.

The chain recombines TRBV27 with TRBJ2-5, with D uncertain. Germline V gene data show CDR1 as MNHEY and CDR2 as SMNVEV (reference sequence). V was clipped by 4 bases and J by 6 bases, with 12 bases between them. This CDR3 spans 13 amino acids. CDR3 coding DNA: TGTGCCAGCAGTTCCGACGTGCAAAAGACCCAGTACTTC. It specifies CASSSDVQKTQYF.

This rearrangement joins TRBV6-4 to TRBJ2-1, with TRBD1 matching over 8 bases. V gave up 6 bases and J gave up 2 bases; unmatched junction bases: 6. The CDR3 covers 15 residues. The germline V gene encodes CDR1 MRHNA and CDR2 SNTAGT. CDR3 sequence reads: CASRRDRSTYNEQFF. The CDR3 nucleotides are TGTGCCAGCAGAAGGGACAGGAGCACCTACAATGAGCAGTTCTTC.

Concerning this clone: The sample carries other DNA sequences with the same CDR3. This rearrangement joins TRBV2 to TRBJ1-2, with 9 bases fitting TRBD1. CDR3 length: 13 residues. J lost 6 bases, V lost 6 bases, and 5 bases had no gene match. Germline-derived CDR1 and CDR2 are SNHLY and FYNNEI. CDR3 sequence: CASSLGQGNGYTF. The CDR3 DNA reads as TGTGCCAGCAGCCTGGGACAGGGAAATGGCTACACCTTC.